This T cell receptor beta chain was observed in a study of blood T cell repertoires in COVID-19 (dated by TCRdb to 2020 to 2021). Looking at the study overall: Samples from collaborators originated in the United States, Italy and Spain and spanned both the acute and convalescent phases of COVID-19. Samples were obtained from the ongoing ImmuneRACE study (first 160 participants) and from some 1,200 subjects provided by 6 global collaborators. The material from the prospective study consisted of cDNA or gDNA derived from T cells, B-cell-depleted T cells, or PBMCs. Deeply sampled blood TCRbeta repertoires from subjects exposed to, actively infected with, or recovered from COVID-19 were included in the dataset. Where available, HLA class I and class II types were taken from metadata supplied by the sample provider and were not determined by assay-based typing. The repertoires were made available in a free public database intended to serve as a resource for research on the immune response to SARS-CoV-2. A de-identified subject ID, COVID-19 status, age in years and sex were almost always included in the sample metadata. Overall study outcomes, separate from this receptor: Clinical and demographic metadata were provided uncurated, with the amount varying by source and participant.

The germline V gene provides CDR1 MNHEY and CDR2 SVGAGI. Trimming removed 7 bases from V and 5 bases from J, leaving 17 bases between the germline ends. Reading from cysteine to phenylalanine, the CDR3 counts 14 amino acids. Only the CDR3 DNA stays, 42 bases, in frame from base 1. Whole blood was collected in K2EDTA tubes by collaborating institutions according to the institutions' own protocols. For TCRbeta analysis, collaborators shipped samples in one of three forms: frozen whole blood, isolated PBMCs, or DNA extracted from either of those sample types. For this clone: The antigen it binds to is not known. There are no base qualities to consult, and no much larger clone falls within one base.

The immunoSEQ Assay, a bias-controlled multiplex PCR, was used to amplify TCRbeta CDR3 regions from genomic DNA. The authors processed their data as follows. Nucleated cell counts per sample were estimated from amplification of reference gene primers within the assay. Sequence reads were collapsed and filtered to measure the absolute abundance of every unique TCRbeta CDR3 rearrangement. Productive Simpson clonality was computed per sample as the square root of Simpson's diversity index over productive rearrangements. TCRdb re-hosts the immuneACCESS table, in-frame sequences only. Its copies lack some clones; in the studies checked, an unresolved V gene accounts for under half of them, and the cause for the rest is not known. That table supplies the V and J calls and clone size; D and trimming were determined from the DNA. Counted in this sample were 90,000 to 100,000 clones; around 72% of them appeared once. In total, the top ten clones hold 20% to 25% of the sample.

This receptor was identified in a woman aged 60 to 75 in a cohort sampled during active or convalescent COVID-19. Sequenced input: peripheral blood. The rearrangement combines TRBV6-5 with TRBJ2-5, with TRBD2 as a weak D call on 5 bases. The DNA sequence is TGTGCCAGCACCCGAACGGCAACGGGGGAGACCCAGTACTTC. Its protein product is CASTRTATGETQYF.